This T cell receptor beta chain derives from a study of blood T cell repertoires in COVID-19. About the study: Sources were T cells, B-cell-depleted T cells, or PBMCs; the material itself was cDNA or gDNA.

Authors' processing steps: From reference gene primer amplification, estimates of nucleated cell counts were derived. Assay: immunoSEQ multiplex PCR; the TCRdb copy retains only in-frame clones and omits some. For V, J and clone size, that table is used; D and trimming come from the DNA. The sample lists tens of thousands of clones; about 90% were seen once. Germline V gene sequence: CDR1 SGHRS, CDR2 YFSETQ. Trimming pared 5 bases from V and 8 bases from J, leaving 17 bases between. This CDR3 is 14 amino acids long. The genes are TRBV5-1 and TRBJ2-1; TRBD1 might be the D (6 bases). Sequenced sample: peripheral blood. The TCR was taken from an elderly man with acute or convalescent COVID-19. This CDR3 reads CASRRQEPRHEQFF. Here the CDR3 DNA reads TGCGCCAGCAGAAGACAGGAGCCACGGCATGAGCAGTTCTTC.